This T cell receptor beta chain was profiled in a study of somatic mutations in cytotoxic T cells in rheumatoid arthritis. CDR3 length equals 16 residues. The V end was cut by 4 bases, the J end by 11 bases, with 25 bases between. Germline V gives CDR1 LNHNV, CDR2 YYDKDF (reference sequence). Here immunoSEQ multiplex PCR was the method, and the copy in TCRdb shows in-frame clones only, minus some. Of 15,000 to 20,000 clones listed, roughly 80% were seen once; the top ten hold 10% to 15%. V usage is TRBV15 and J usage is TRBJ2-3; a weak D match, TRBD1 (5 bases). Sample: CD8+ T cells sorted from blood. The sequence was obtained from an adult with rheumatoid arthritis. CDR3 nucleotide sequence: TGTGCCACCAGCATAGAAAAACAGGACCCCCGATGGGGGCAGTATTTT. Its protein is CATSIEKQDPRWGQYF.